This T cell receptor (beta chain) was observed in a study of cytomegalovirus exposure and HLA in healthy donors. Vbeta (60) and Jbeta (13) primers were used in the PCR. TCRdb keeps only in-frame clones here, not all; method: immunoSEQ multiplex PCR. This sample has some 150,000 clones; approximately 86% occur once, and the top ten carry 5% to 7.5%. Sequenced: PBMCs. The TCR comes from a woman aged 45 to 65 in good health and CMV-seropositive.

The CDR3 loop is CASSPVIPTGSKAYEQYF. CDR3 nucleotides: TGTGCCAGCAGTCCGGTAATACCTACAGGGAGCAAGGCCTACGAGCAGTACTTC. The chain employs TRBV2 and TRBJ2-7; D is possibly TRBD1 (6 bases). The CDR3 spans 18 residues. V was shortened by 5 bases and J by 2 bases, with 25 bases between the two germline ends. Per germline, CDR1 SNHLY and CDR2 FYNNEI.